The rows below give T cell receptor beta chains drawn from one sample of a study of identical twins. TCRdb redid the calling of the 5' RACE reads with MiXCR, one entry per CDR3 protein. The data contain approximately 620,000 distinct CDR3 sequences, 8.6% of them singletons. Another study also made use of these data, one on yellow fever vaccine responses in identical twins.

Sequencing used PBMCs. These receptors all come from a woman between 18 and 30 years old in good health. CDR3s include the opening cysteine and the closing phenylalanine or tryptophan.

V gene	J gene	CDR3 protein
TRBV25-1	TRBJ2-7	CASSDSSLGLITYEQYF
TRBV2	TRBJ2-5	CASSWARYQETQYF
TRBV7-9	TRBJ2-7	CASSRTEYEQYF
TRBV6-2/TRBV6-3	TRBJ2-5	CASSHLAGPRKIQETQYF
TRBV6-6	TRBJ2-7	CASQDRWEREQYF
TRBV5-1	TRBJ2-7	CASADSGKSSYEQYF
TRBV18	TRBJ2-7	CASLSGRGAYEQYF
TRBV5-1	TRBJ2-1	CASSLEGRHDYNEQFF
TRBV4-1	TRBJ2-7	CASSQDSAGNNEQYF
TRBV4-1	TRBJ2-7	CASSQVPSGTGAYEQYF
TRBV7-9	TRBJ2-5	CASSFLGQGEETQYF
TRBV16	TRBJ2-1	CASSPQRPGSTSRSYNEQFF
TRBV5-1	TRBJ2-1	CASSLASDEQFF
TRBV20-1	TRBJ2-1	CSARDEGGSYNEQFF
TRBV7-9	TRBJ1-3	CASSLNRGGVGGNTIYF
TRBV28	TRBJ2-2	CASQTDFKRELFF
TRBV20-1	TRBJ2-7	CSAREREGYYEQYF
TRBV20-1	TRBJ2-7	CSASPGRASYEQYF
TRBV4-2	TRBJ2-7	CASSQALAGKGEQYF
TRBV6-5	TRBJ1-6	CASSYSGRTHINSPLHF
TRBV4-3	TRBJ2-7	CASSQGLAGDEQYF
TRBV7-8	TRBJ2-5	CASSFSRGGLETQYF
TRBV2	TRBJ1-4	CASSHTATGGGGEKLFF
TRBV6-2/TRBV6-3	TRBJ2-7	CASSYGGSLREQYF
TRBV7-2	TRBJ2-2	CASSFRLVANTGELFF
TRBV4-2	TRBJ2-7	CASSQILGRSYEQYF
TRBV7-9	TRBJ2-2	CASSLGWETNTGELFF
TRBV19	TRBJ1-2	CASSWTLLNYGYTF
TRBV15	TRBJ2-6	CATSRVRGANVLTF
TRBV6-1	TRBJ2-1	CASRQTSGGAGEQFF
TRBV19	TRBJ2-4	CASSDLMGGIQYF